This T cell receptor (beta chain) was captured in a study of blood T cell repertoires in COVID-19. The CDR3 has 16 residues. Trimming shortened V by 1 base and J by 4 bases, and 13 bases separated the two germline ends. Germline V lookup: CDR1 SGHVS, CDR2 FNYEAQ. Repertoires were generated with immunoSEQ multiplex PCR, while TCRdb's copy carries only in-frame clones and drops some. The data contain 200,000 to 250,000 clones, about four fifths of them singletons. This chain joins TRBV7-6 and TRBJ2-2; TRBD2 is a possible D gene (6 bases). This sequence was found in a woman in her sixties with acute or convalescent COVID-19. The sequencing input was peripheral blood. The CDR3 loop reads CASSLERLEATGELFF. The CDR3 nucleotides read TGTGCCAGCAGCTTAGAAAGACTAGAAGCCACCGGGGAGCTGTTTTTT.